Here is one TCR beta chain with its context. Its antigen is unknown. Relative to the germline gene, one junction end is altered; a read error may explain this. The source of the sample is a study of blood T cell repertoires in COVID-19 (TCRdb year 2020). Broadly, across the study: Samples from collaborators originated in the United States, Italy and Spain and spanned both the acute and convalescent phases of COVID-19. The prospective study material was composed of cDNA or gDNA derived from T cells, B-cell-depleted T cells, or PBMCs. Subjects who had been exposed to COVID-19, were actively infected with it, or had recovered from it provided the deeply sampled blood TCRbeta repertoires that made up the dataset. The repertoires were released in a freely available public database intended as a resource for research on the immune response to SARS-CoV-2. Samples were obtained from the ongoing ImmuneRACE study (first 160 participants) and from 1,254 subjects provided by 6 global collaborators. A de-identified subject ID, COVID-19 status, age in years and sex were almost always included in the sample metadata. Where available, HLA class I and class II types were taken from metadata supplied by the sample provider and were not determined by assay-based typing. The full study reports these points: The amount of clinical and demographic metadata varied by source and participant and was provided uncurated.

The immunoSEQ Assay, a bias-controlled multiplex PCR, was used to amplify TCRbeta CDR3 regions from genomic DNA. Processing in the source paper ran as follows. The number of nucleated cells in each sample was estimated by amplification of reference gene primers within the assay. To quantify the absolute abundance of each unique TCRbeta CDR3 rearrangement, sequence reads were collapsed and filtered. Productive Simpson clonality was computed per sample as the square root of Simpson's diversity index over productive rearrangements. TCRdb retrieved this table from immuneACCESS and kept in-frame rearrangements only. Not all clones are present; in checked studies, unresolved V genes account for under half, and no reason is known for the remainder. The V and J calls and the clone size are those of that table, but D and trimming were determined from the DNA. The sample table lists under 250,000 clones, around nine tenths of them with a count of one. The top ten hold around 3.1% of the sample.

CDR1 SSHAT and CDR2 FNYEAQ were looked up in the germline V gene (reference sequence). The CDR3 contains 13 residues, cysteine and phenylalanine counted. Only CDR3 DNA is held: 39 bases, read in frame from base 1. In the prospective study, participants were about 18 to 89 years old, resided in fewer than 25 geographic areas of the United States, and were enrolled through a virtual design. To assign participants to cohorts, the prospective study relied on clinical history that participants themselves reported in a screening survey and a study questionnaire. A participant counted as exposed if, within 2 weeks of entering the study, that participant had been in contact with someone who had a PCR-confirmed or clinician-diagnosed COVID-19 case. Each participant in the prospective study had whole blood, serum and a nasopharyngeal or oropharyngeal swab collected by mobile phlebotomists. Over a roughly 2-month period, participants in the prospective study had the option of providing additional blood draws and questionnaires. Before DNA extraction, prospective study blood samples were shipped either frozen or at room temperature.

The rearranged segments are TRBV7-7 and TRBJ1-1; the D segment cannot be called with confidence. The sample comprised PBMCs or T cells enriched from blood (not recorded which). This clonotype originated in a woman aged 40 to 55 who had been exposed to COVID-19. The DNA is TGTGCTAGCAGCTTAGTTGAGGGAACTGAAGCTTTCTTT. This codes for CASSLVEGTEAFF.